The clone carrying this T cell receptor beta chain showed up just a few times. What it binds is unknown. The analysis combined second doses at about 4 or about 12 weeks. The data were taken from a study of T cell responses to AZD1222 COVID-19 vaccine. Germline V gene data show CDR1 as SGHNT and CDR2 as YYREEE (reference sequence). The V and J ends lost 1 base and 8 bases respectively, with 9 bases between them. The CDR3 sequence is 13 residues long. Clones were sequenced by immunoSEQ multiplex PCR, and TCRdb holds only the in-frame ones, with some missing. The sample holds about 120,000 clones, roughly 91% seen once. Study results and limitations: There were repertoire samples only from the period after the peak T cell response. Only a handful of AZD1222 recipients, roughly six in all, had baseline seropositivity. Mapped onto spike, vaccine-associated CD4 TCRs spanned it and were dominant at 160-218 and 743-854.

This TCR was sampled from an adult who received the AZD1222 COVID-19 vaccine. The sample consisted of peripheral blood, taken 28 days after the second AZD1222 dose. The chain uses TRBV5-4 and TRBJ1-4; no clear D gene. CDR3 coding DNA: TGTGCCAGCAGCTTGAATCGGGAAGAAAAACTGTTTTTT. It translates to CASSLNREEKLFF.